Sequencing of this T cell receptor beta chain was carried out in a study of response to subunit inactivated influenza vaccine. Study-level findings and limits: It was the authors' suggestion that each seasonal influenza vaccination recruits few new T cells.

Comment on this clonotype: Its specificity is unknown.

Using its own MiXCR run on the RT-PCR reads, TCRdb lists one record per CDR3 protein. The table records over 800,000 distinct CDR3 sequences, 21% of them present only once. Trimming removed 3 bases from V and 5 bases from J, with 17 bases in between. The germline V gene has CDR1 MDHEN and CDR2 SYDVKM. The CDR3 runs to 15 residues. The receptor was derived from a man in his fifties or sixties who received an inactivated influenza vaccine. The sample consisted of PBMCs from blood, taken around 5 days after vaccination. The rearrangement uses TRBV28 and TRBJ2-7; no definite D call. CDR3 sequence reads: CASSFYRVPADEQYF. CDR3 sequence (DNA): TGTGCCAGCAGTTTCTATAGGGTTCCGGCGGACGAGCAGTACTTC.